Reported below is one T cell receptor beta chain. What it binds is unknown. It was with unique molecular identifiers that the TCRbeta library was prepared. MiXCR, applied by TCRdb to the PCR reads, yields one record per CDR3 protein. The table has about 980,000 distinct CDR3 sequences, about 30% seen once. The data are from a study of T-cell reconstitution after alpha-beta-depleted transplantation in children. The CDR3 is 14 residues long. The germline V gene encodes CDR1 SEHNR and CDR2 FQNEAQ (reference sequence). V lost 2 bases and J 6 bases, leaving 12 bases between the germline ends. Findings and caveats of the study: Reportedly, alpha-beta T cells present about two months post-transplant originated from several hundred expanded clones of graft origin. By one year post-transplant, T-cell counts and diversity largely arose from T cells that were newly produced.

The gene calls are TRBV7-9 and TRBJ2-3, with D possibly matching TRBD2 (5 bases). The input for sequencing was PBMCs, mostly from graft donor cells, taken 360 days after TCRalphabeta/CD19-depleted stem cell transplant. The receptor was derived from a boy younger than two who had a stem cell transplant for SCID, so the T cells may come from the graft donor. CDR3 DNA sequence: TGTGCCAGCAGCTTAATAGGTTCGGGGGATACGCAGTATTTT. It codes for CASSLIGSGDTQYF.